The 16 T cell receptor beta chains given below trace back to one sample, sequenced in a study of blood T cells in healthy people across ages. A sample-barcoded 5' primer and a J-beta primer mix were used in a second PCR of about 7 to 12 cycles. TCRdb re-called the 5' RACE reads with MiXCR, one entry per CDR3 protein. The table records 1.5 million to 2 million distinct CDR3 sequences, 30% to 40% of them present only once. Sequenced material: blood. The receptors stem from a human donor in good health.

J is TRBJ1-2 and V is TRBV5-5; TRBD1 aligns across 8 bases. With 0 bases clipped from V and 4 bases from J, the junction kept 5 bases outside the gene matches. Germline V gene lookup returns CDR1 SGHKS and CDR2 YYEKEE (reference sequence). CDR3 length: 15 amino acids. The CDR3 bases are TGTGCCAGCAGCTTGGTTTCAGGGGGCTTCTATGGCTACACCTTC. Translation: CASSLVSGGFYGYTF.

The J gene is TRBJ1-2, the V gene TRBV6-1, with a possible D match to TRBD1 (6 bases). Looked up from germline, CDR1 is MNHNS and CDR2 is SASEGT. This CDR3 is built from 14 residues. V lost 4 bases to trimming and J lost 7 bases, with 16 bases between them. CDR3: CASSASGTYCGYTF. DNA of the CDR3: TGTGCCAGCAGTGCTTCCGGGACATACTGTGGCTACACCTTC.

The V gene is TRBV7-9, the J gene TRBJ2-2; 8 bases are a match to TRBD2. V was clipped by 6 bases and J by 6 bases; unmatched bases: 15. CDR1 and CDR2 from the germline V gene are SEHNR and FQNEAQ (reference sequence). CDR3 length: 17 residues. The CDR3 DNA reads as TGTGCCAGCAGGATAGGGTTCGGGACTAGTTCGTCCGGGGAGCTGTTTTTT. This sequence encodes CASRIGFGTSSSGELFF.

As concerns this clonotype: One end of the junction varies from germline; a read error may be responsible. This chain links TRBV6-4 with TRBJ1-2; TRBD1 aligns across 8 bases. Germline lookup yields CDR1 MRHNA and CDR2 SNTAGT. The CDR3 loop spans 15 amino acids. CDR3 region: CTSSASYRGNYGYTF. Written as DNA, the CDR3 is TGTACCAGCAGTGCGTCGTACAGGGGGAACTATGGCTACACCTTC.

The chain employs TRBV20-1 and TRBJ2-4; a possible D gene is TRBD1 (6 bases). CDR3 length: 12 residues. Germline-derived CDR1 and CDR2 are DFQATT and SNEGSKA (reference sequence). The V end was cut by 3 bases, the J end by 13 bases, with 16 bases between. The DNA for the CDR3 is TGCAGTGCTAGGAGGGAGCGACAGGAGCAGTACTTC. It yields the protein CSARRERQEQYF.

Concerning this clonotype: A much more abundant neighbour one base away suggests this may be a read error. It is unclear where the CDR3 begins or ends on the DNA, so no DNA is shown, and the CDR3 is as TCRdb lists it. The CDR3 sequence: CSARDVGSGNTVYF. The chain couples TRBV20-1 to TRBJ1-3. From germline, CDR1 is DFQATT and CDR2 SNEGSKA (reference sequence). Counting both end residues, the CDR3 totals 14 amino acids.

V usage is TRBV5-5 and J usage is TRBJ2-7, with 11 bases identical to TRBD1. This CDR3 region has 14 residues. V was pared by 0 bases and J by 5 bases, with 1 base of the junction left unmatched. Germline V gene data show CDR1 as SGHKS and CDR2 as YYEKEE (reference sequence). The CDR3: CASSLEGQGDEQYF. DNA of the CDR3: TGTGCCAGCAGCTTGGAGGGACAGGGGGACGAGCAGTACTTC.

This sequence joins TRBV7-3 and TRBJ1-2; perhaps TRBD1 as D (6 bases). Germline CDR1 SGHTA, CDR2 FQGTGA. Trimming pared 5 bases from V and 3 bases from J, leaving 19 bases between. CDR3 length: 16 amino acids. The CDR3 here is CASSLHTGRGDYGYTF. The CDR3 nucleotides are TGTGCCAGCAGCCTCCATACAGGGAGGGGAGACTATGGCTACACCTTC. Full variable domain (missing parts from reference TRBV7-3 and TRBJ1-2): GAGVSQTPSNKVTEKGKYVELRCDPISGHTALYWYRQSLGQGPEFLIYFQGTGAADDSGLPNDRFFAVRPEGSVSTLKIQRTERGDSAVYLCASSLHTGRGDYGYTFGSGTRLTVV.

As concerns this clonotype: This may be a read error: a much more frequent sequence differs by one nucleotide. The V call is TRBV7-2, the J call TRBJ2-7; 7 bases are a match to TRBD1. This CDR3 has 14 amino acids. Germline CDR1 reads SGHTA; CDR2 reads FQGNSA. This chain's CDR3 is CACSLDRTSYEQYF. CDR3 DNA: TGTGCCTGCAGCTTGGACAGGACATCCTACGAGCAGTACTTC.

This clonotype turned up a few times. This sequence joins TRBV27 and TRBJ2-1, with 9 nucleotides matching TRBD2. V shed 7 bases, J shed 5 bases, and the junction held 6 bases outside the gene matches. The length of the CDR3 is 14 residues. CDR1 is MNHEY and CDR2 is SMNVEV in the germline V gene (reference sequence). In DNA form, the CDR3 reads TGTGCCAGCACCAAGCGGGGGGTTGACAATGAGCAGTTCTTC. It translates to CASTKRGVDNEQFF.

Regarding this clonotype: At one end, the junction sequence differs from germline, possibly due to a read error. This chain uses TRBV7-9 with TRBJ2-7, with D perhaps matching TRBD1 (5 bases). Near its end, the DNA agrees better with TRBJ2-5, so the J call may be wrong. CDR1 and CDR2 from the germline V gene are SEHNR and FQNEAQ (reference sequence). The CDR3 has 12 residues. This chain's CDR3 is CVSSWGEETQYF. Written as DNA, the CDR3 is TGTGTCAGCAGCTGGGGCGAAGAGACCCAGTACTTC.

This clonotype was seen more than once but under ten times. The chain combines TRBV5-1 with TRBJ2-4, with TRBD1 matching 7 bases. This CDR3 is built from 17 residues. CDR1 and CDR2 from the germline V gene are SGHRS and YFSETQ. J was trimmed by 1 base and V by 0 bases; bases with no gene match: 7. As DNA, the CDR3 is TGCGCCAGCAGCTTGGCGAGGGACAGCTCCGCCAAAAACATTCAGTACTTC. Its translation is CASSLARDSSAKNIQYF.

This clonotype appeared many times. The rearrangement links TRBV20-1 to TRBJ2-4; 8 bases line up with TRBD1. The germline V gene has CDR1 DFQATT and CDR2 SNEGSKA (reference sequence). The V gene end was trimmed by 5 bases and the J gene end by 8 bases; junction bases not matched to a gene: 8. This CDR3 contains 13 residues. In nucleotides, the CDR3 is TGCAGTGCTCCTGGACAGGGTGTATACATTCAGTACTTC. As protein: CSAPGQGVYIQYF.

The rearrangement links TRBV6-4 to TRBJ2-2; a possible D gene is TRBD1 (5 bases). The germline CDR1 and CDR2 sequences are MRHNA and SNTAGT. Trimming removed 2 bases from V and 3 bases from J, with 13 bases in between. This CDR3 comprises 16 residues. This chain's CDR3 is CASSDVVQGDTGELFF. The CDR3 region has the DNA TGTGCCAGCAGTGACGTGGTGCAGGGTGACACCGGGGAGCTGTTTTTT.

For this clonotype: One end of the junction fails to match germline, which may point to a read error. The chain recombines TRBV6-6 with TRBJ2-5, with TRBD2 as a possible D gene (6 bases). The assigned J gene may be wrong: the sequence end matches TRBJ2-7 better. The CDR3 is 14 residues long. The germline V gene has CDR1 MNHNY and CDR2 SVGAGI (reference sequence). Here the CDR3 reads CTSSYSGDLYEQYF. DNA of the CDR3: TGTACCAGCAGTTACTCTGGGGACTTATACGAGCAGTACTTC.

This clonotype has only a few counts. This chain links TRBV4-2 with TRBJ1-2, with D unclear. The CDR3 is 16 residues long. Germline-derived CDR1 and CDR2 are LGHNA and YNFKEQ. V was pared by 0 bases and J by 4 bases, with 15 bases between. CDR3 DNA sequence: TGTGCCAGCAGCCAAGATGATCCAGATAACTCCTATGGCTACACCTTC. Amino acids: CASSQDDPDNSYGYTF.